This T cell receptor (beta chain) emerged from a study of blood T cell repertoires in COVID-19. Germline V gene lookup returns CDR1 MDHEN and CDR2 SYDVKM. With 4 bases clipped from V and 5 bases from J, the junction kept 18 bases outside the gene matches. The CDR3 spans 19 residues. Source study methods: How many nucleated cells were present was estimated from reference gene primer amplification. Assay: immunoSEQ multiplex PCR; the TCRdb copy retains only in-frame clones and omits some. That table supplies the V and J calls and clone size; D and trimming were determined from the DNA. Here the sample spans roughly 320,000 clones, about 88% being singletons.

The rearrangement uses TRBV28 and TRBJ1-2, with TRBD1 matching over 11 bases. The sequence derives from a man aged 65 to 79 with acute or convalescent COVID-19. Source material: peripheral blood. The CDR3 DNA reads TGTGCCAGCAGTTCGAGCGGGGGGACAGGGGGAAAGTCGTGGTATGGCTACACCTTC. Its translation: CASSSSGGTGGKSWYGYTF.